Presented here are 11 T cell receptor beta chains from one specimen sequenced in a study of identical twins. MiXCR, run by TCRdb on the 5' RACE reads, gives a single entry per CDR3 protein. The data contain 450,000 or so distinct CDR3 sequences, 12% to 15% of them singletons. These same data were also listed under a study on yellow fever vaccine responses in identical twins.

The sequencing input was CD4+ T cells sorted from blood. These receptors were obtained from a woman aged 18-29 years in good health.

This clonotype was observed a handful of times. The chain has TRBV6-2 or TRBV6-3 and TRBJ2-7, with D unclear. CDR3 length equals 12 residues. The germline V gene has CDR1 MNHEY and CDR2 SVGEGT. V was cut by 5 bases and J by 6 bases, with 11 bases left in between. The CDR3: CASSRVSLEQYF. CDR3 in DNA: TGTGCCAGCAGTCGGGTCTCTCTCGAGCAGTACTTC.

In its sample, this clonotype was seen a few times. The chain recombines TRBV11-2 with TRBJ2-7; 12 nucleotides align to TRBD2. This CDR3 spans 16 amino acids. Germline CDR1 and CDR2: SGHAT and FQNNGV. V was pared by 1 base and J by 3 bases, with 4 bases of the junction left unmatched. The CDR3 is CASSLGGLAGSYEQYF. CDR3 nucleotide sequence: TGTGCCAGCAGCTTAGGAGGACTAGCGGGGAGCTACGAGCAGTACTTC.

The chain has TRBV3-1 and TRBJ2-7; perhaps TRBD1 as D (5 bases). CDR1 and CDR2 (germline): LGHDT, YNNKEL (reference sequence). CDR3 length: 15 residues. The ends were cut back, 1 base at V and 0 bases at J, with 10 bases in the middle. The CDR3 DNA reads as TGTGCCAGCAGCCAAGCGTTTCAGGGCTCCTACGAGCAGTACTTC. As protein: CASSQAFQGSYEQYF.

The genes are TRBV11-2 and TRBJ2-7, with D hard to call. This CDR3 has 13 amino acids. CDR1 and CDR2 (germline): SGHAT, FQNNGV. The V end lost 0 bases, the J end lost 7 bases, and 10 bases lay between the germline ends. The CDR3 DNA sequence: TGTGCCAGCAGCTTAGATCGTCGGCGGGAGCAGTACTTC. It translates to CASSLDRRREQYF.

This chain joins TRBV20-1 and TRBJ2-7, with D possibly being TRBD1 (6 bases). This CDR3 comprises 12 residues. Trimming shortened V by 6 bases and J by 4 bases, and 13 bases separated the two germline ends. Looked up from germline, CDR1 is DFQATT and CDR2 is SNEGSKA (reference sequence). CDR3 DNA: TGCAGTGCAATGCGAGGGGGATACGAGCAGTACTTC. This translates into CSAMRGGYEQYF.

The chain combines TRBV19 with TRBJ2-1; TRBD2 matches 11 bases. After removal of 1 base from V and 2 bases from J, the junction contained 7 bases not matched to a gene. Germline V gene sequence: CDR1 LNHDA, CDR2 SQIVND (reference sequence). The CDR3 spans 18 residues. The CDR3 DNA is TGTGCCAGTAGTATAGGTTCCGGGACTAGCGGCCCCTACAATGAGCAGTTCTTC. Its protein is CASSIGSGTSGPYNEQFF.

This chain connects TRBV5-3 to TRBJ2-7; D remains unclear. TRBV5-3 is an open reading frame, and its role is uncertain. There are 14 residues in the CDR3. V lost 8 bases to trimming and J lost 0 bases, with 15 bases between them. The CDR3 DNA reads as TGTGCCAGCAGCACTGGGCAGCTCTCCTACGAGCAGTACTTC. This translates into CASSTGQLSYEQYF.

The chain joins TRBV5-1 to TRBJ2-1; 10 bases align to TRBD2. This CDR3 comprises 17 residues. With V trimmed by 3 bases and J by 0 bases, 6 bases remained unmatched. CDR1 SGHRS and CDR2 YFSETQ come from the germline V gene. Written as DNA, the CDR3 is TGCGCCAGCAGCTGGGGGGGACTAGCGCCCTCCTACAATGAGCAGTTCTTC. Its translation is CASSWGGLAPSYNEQFF.

This chain joins TRBV2 and TRBJ2-1; D possibly matches TRBD1 or TRBD2 (5 bases each). The ends were cut back, 0 bases at V and 6 bases at J, with 12 bases in the middle. Germline CDR1 is SNHLY and CDR2 is FYNNEI. The CDR3 has 15 amino acids. In DNA form, the CDR3 reads TGTGCCAGCAGTGAAGCCCCGGGGCCGATCAATGAGCAGTTCTTC. It specifies CASSEAPGPINEQFF.

Worth noting for this clonotype: The CDR3 carries no conserved terminal phenylalanine or tryptophan, so it likely arises from a read error. No DNA is shown, since the ends of the CDR3 on it are uncertain; the CDR3 is the one TCRdb lists. This chain uses TRBV12-3 or TRBV12-4 with TRBJ1-2; the table's D call, TRBD1, has no DNA check behind it. The CDR3 has 12 amino acids, counting both end residues. The CDR3 loop reads CASSLQEQGGHA.

This clonotype occurred many times. The chain couples TRBV5-1 to TRBJ1-2; D possibly corresponds to TRBD1 (5 bases). This CDR3 is 14 amino acids long. The germline V and J ends were trimmed by 3 bases and 4 bases, with 13 bases remaining between them. Germline CDR1 reads SGHRS; CDR2 reads YFSETQ. CDR3 coding DNA: TGCGCCAGCAGCTCCCAGAGACAGACCTATGGCTACACCTTC. It translates to CASSSQRQTYGYTF.